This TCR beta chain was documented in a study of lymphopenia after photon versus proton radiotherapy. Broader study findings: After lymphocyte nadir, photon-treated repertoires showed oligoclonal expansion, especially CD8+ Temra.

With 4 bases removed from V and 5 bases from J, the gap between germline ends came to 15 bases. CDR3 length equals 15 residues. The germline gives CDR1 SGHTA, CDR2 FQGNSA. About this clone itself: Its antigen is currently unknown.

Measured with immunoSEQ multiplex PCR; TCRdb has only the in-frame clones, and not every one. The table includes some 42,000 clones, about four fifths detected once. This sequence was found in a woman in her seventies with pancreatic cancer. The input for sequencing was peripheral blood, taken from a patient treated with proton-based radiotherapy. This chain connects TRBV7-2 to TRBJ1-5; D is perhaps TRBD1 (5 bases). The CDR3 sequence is CASSSDSRGDQPQHF. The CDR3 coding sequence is TGTGCCAGCAGCTCAGACAGTCGGGGTGATCAGCCCCAGCATTTT.